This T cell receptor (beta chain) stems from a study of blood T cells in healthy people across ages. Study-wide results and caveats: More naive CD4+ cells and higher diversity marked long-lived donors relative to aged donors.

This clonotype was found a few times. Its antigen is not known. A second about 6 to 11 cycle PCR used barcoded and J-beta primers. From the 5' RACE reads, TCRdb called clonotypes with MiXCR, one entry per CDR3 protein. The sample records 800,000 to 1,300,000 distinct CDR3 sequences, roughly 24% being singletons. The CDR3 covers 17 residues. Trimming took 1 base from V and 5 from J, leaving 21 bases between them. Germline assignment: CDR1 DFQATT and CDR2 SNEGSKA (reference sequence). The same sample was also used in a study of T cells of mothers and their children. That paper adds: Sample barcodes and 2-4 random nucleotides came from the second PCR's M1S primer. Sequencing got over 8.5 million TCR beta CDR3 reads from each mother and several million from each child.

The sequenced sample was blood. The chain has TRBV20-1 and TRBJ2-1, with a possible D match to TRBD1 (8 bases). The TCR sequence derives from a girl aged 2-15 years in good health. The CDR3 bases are TGCAGTGCTAGAGGCCCACACAGGGGGGGAATTAACAATGAGCAGTTCTTC. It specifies CSARGPHRGGINNEQFF.